This record covers a single TCR beta chain. Together with a sample-barcoded 5' primer, a J-beta primer mix was included in a second PCR lasting roughly 7 to 11 cycles. Each cDNA molecule was tagged by a template-switch adaptor with 12 random nucleotides. One entry per CDR3 protein results from TCRdb running MiXCR on the 5' RACE reads. The data hold more than 700,000 distinct CDR3 sequences, with about 46% observed a single time. Per the germline V gene, CDR1 is SGHRS and CDR2 is YFSETQ. V gave up 4 bases and J gave up 6 bases, with 11 bases separating them. The CDR3 totals 13 residues. This specimen belongs to a study of blood T cells in healthy people across ages.

The clonotype was recovered from a man older than 75 in good health. The material sequenced was blood. V and J are TRBV5-1 and TRBJ2-1, with a tentative D call TRBD2 (6 bases). This CDR3 reads CASSGGTFNEQFF. DNA for the CDR3: TGCGCCAGCAGCGGGGGGACCTTCAATGAGCAGTTCTTC.